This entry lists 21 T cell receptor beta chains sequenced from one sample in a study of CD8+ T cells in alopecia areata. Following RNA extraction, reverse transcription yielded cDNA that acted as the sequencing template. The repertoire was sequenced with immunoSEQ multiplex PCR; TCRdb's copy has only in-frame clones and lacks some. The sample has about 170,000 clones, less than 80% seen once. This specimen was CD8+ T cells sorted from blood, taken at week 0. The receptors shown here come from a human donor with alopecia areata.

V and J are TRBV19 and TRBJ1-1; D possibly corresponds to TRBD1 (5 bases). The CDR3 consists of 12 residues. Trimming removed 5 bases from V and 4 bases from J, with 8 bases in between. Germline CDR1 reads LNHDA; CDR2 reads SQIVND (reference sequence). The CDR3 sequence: CASSSGVTEAFF. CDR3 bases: TGTGCCAGTAGTTCGGGGGTCACTGAAGCTTTCTTT.

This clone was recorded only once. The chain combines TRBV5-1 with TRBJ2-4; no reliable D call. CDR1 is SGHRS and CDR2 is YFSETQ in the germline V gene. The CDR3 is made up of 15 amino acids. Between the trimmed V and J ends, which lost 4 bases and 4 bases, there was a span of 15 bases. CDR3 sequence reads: CASSAPQDGKNIQYF. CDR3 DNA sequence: TGCGCCAGCAGCGCCCCCCAGGACGGTAAAAACATTCAGTACTTC.

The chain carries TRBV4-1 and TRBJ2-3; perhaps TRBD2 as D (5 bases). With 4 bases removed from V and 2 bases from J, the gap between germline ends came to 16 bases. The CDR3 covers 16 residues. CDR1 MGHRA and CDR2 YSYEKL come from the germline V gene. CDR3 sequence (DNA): TGCGCCAGCAGCCCAAAGGGTTACGGGGACACAGATACGCAGTATTTT. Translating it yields CASSPKGYGDTDTQYF.

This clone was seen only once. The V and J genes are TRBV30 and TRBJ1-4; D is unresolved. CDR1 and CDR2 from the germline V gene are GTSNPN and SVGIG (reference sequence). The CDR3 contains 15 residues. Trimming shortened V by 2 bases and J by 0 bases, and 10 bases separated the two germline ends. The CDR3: CAWSKASATNEKLFF. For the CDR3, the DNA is TGTGCCTGGAGTAAAGCTAGCGCAACTAATGAAAAACTGTTTTTT. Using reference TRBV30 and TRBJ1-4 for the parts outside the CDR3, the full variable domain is SQTIHQWPATLVQPVGSPLSLECTVEGTSNPNLYWYRQAAGRGLQLLFYSVGIGQISSEVPQNLSASRPQDRQFILSSKKLLLSDSGFYLCAWSKASATNEKLFFGSGTQLSVL.

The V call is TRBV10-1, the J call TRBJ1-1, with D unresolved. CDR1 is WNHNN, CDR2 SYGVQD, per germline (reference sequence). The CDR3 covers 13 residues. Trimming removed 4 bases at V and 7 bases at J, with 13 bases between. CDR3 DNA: TGCGCCAGCAGTGCGACGCGACGGGGTGAAGCTTTCTTT. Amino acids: CASSATRRGEAFF.

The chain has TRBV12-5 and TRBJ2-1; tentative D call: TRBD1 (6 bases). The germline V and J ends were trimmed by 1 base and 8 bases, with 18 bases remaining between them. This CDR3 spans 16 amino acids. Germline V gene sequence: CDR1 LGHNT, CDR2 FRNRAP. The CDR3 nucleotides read TGTGCTAGTGGTTTGGGCCAGGGACGTGGGGGCGATGAGCAGTTCTTC. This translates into CASGLGQGRGGDEQFF.

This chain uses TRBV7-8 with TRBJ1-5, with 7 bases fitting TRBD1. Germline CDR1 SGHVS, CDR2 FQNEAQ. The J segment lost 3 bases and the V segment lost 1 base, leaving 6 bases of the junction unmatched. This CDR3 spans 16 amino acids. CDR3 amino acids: CASSLVGGQNNQPQHF. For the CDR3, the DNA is TGTGCCAGCAGCTTAGTTGGGGGACAGAACAATCAGCCCCAGCATTTT.

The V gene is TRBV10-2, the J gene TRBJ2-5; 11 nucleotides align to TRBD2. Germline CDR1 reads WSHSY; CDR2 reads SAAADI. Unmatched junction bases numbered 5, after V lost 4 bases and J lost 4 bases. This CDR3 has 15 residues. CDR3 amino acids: CASSVGLAVPETQYF. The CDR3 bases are TGCGCCAGCAGTGTGGGACTAGCGGTTCCAGAGACCCAGTACTTC.

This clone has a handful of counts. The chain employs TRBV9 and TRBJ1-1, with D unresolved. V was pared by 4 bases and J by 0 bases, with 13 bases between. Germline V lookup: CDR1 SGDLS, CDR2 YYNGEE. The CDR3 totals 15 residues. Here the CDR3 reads CASSPRTGMNTEAFF. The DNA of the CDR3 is TGTGCCAGCAGCCCTCGGACGGGAATGAACACTGAAGCTTTCTTT.

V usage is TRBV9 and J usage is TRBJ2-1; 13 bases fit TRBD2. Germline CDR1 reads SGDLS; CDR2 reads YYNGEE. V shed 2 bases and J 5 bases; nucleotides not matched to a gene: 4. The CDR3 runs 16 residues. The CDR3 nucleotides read TGTGCCAGCAGCGTTCGACTAGCGGGGGGTAACAATGAGCAGTTCTTC. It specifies CASSVRLAGGNNEQFF.

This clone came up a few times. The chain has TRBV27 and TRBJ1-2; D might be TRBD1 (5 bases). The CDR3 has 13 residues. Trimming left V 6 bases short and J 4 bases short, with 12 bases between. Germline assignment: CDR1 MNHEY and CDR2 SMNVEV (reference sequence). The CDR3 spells CASSPGTVYGYTF. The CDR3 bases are TGTGCCAGCAGCCCCGGGACGGTCTATGGCTACACCTTC.

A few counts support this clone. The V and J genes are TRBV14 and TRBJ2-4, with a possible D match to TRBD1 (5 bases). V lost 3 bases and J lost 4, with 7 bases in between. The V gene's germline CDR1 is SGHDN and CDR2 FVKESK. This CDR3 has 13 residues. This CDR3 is CASSHAGKNIQYF. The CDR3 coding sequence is TGTGCCAGCAGCCACGCAGGGAAAAACATTCAGTACTTC.

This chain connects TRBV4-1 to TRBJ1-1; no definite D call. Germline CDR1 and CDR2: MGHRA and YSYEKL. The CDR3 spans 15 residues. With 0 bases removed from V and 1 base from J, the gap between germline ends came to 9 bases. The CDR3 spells CASSQDDRPNTEAFF. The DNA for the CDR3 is TGCGCCAGCAGCCAAGATGATAGGCCGAACACTGAAGCTTTCTTT.

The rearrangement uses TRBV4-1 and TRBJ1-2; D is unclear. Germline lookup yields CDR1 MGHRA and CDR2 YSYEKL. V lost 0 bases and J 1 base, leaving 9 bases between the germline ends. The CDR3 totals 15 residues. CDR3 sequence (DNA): TGCGCCAGCAGCCAAGAGGTTGGGATTAACTATGGCTACACCTTC. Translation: CASSQEVGINYGYTF.

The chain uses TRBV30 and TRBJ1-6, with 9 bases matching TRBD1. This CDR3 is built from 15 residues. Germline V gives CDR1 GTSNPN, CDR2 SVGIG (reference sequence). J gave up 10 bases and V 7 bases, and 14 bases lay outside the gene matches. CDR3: CAYAPGQGIGSPLHF. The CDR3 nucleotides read TGTGCCTATGCCCCGGGACAGGGTATAGGGTCACCCCTCCACTTT.

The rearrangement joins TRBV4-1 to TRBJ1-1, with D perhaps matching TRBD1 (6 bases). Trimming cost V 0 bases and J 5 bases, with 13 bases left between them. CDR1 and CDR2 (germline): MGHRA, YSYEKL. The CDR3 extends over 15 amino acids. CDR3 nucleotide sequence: TGCGCCAGCAGCCAAGACCCGGGGGCGCCAACTGAAGCTTTCTTT. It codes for CASSQDPGAPTEAFF.

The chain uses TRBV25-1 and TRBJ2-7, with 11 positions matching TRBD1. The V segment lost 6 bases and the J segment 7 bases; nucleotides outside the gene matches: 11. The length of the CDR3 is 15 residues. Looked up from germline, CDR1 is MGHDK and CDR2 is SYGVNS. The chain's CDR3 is CASSDPGQGVGEQYF. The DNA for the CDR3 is TGTGCCAGCAGCGATCCGGGACAGGGGGTGGGGGAGCAGTACTTC.

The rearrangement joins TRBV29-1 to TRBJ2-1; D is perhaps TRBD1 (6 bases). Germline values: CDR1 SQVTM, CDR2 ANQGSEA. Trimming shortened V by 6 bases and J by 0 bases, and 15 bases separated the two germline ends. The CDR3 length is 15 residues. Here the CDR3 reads CSVTRDTLSYNEQFF. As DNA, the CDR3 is TGCAGCGTAACCCGGGACACGCTCTCCTACAATGAGCAGTTCTTC.

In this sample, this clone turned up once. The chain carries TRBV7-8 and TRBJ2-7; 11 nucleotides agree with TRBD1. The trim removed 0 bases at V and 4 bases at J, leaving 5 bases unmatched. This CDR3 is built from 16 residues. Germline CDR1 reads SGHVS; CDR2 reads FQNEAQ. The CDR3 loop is CASSLAGQGGKYEQYF. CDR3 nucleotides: TGTGCCAGCAGCTTAGCGGGACAGGGGGGAAAATACGAGCAGTACTTC.

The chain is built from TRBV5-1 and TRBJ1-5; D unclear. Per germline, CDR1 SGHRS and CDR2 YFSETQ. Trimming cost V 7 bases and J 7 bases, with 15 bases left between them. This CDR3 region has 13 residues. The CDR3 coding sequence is TGCGCCAGCCCCTCCCTCCCTGGACAGCCCCAGCATTTT. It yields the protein CASPSLPGQPQHF.

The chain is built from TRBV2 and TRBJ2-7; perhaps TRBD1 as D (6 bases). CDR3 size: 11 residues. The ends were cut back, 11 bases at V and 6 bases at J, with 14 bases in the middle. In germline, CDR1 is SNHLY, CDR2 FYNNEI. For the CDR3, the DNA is TGTGCCGCTGCCCGAGGGGGCGAGCAGTACTTC. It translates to CAAARGGEQYF.